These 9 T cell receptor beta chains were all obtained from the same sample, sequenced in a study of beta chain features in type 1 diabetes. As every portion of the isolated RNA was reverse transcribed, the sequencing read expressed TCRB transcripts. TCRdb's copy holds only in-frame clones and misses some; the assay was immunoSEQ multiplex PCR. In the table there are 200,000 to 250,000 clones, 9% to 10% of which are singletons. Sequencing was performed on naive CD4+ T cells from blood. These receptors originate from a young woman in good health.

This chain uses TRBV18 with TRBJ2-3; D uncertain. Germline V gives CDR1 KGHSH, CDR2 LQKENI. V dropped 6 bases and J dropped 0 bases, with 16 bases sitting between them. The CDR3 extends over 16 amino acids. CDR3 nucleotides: TGTGCCAGCTCCTTGAAGTCGCAGTCTAGCACAGATACGCAGTATTTT. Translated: CASSLKSQSSTDTQYF.

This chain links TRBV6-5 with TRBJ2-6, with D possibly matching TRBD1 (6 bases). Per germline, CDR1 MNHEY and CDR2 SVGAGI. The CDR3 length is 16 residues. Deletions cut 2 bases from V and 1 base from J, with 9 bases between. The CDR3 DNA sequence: TGTGCCAGCAGTTACCCAACAGGGTCTGGGGCCAACGTCCTGACTTTC. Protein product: CASSYPTGSGANVLTF.

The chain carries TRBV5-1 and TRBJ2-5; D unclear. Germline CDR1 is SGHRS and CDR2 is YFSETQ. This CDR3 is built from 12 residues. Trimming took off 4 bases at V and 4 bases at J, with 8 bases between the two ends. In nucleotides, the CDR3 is TGCGCCAGCAGCCTTGGAGTAGAGACCCAGTACTTC. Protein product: CASSLGVETQYF.

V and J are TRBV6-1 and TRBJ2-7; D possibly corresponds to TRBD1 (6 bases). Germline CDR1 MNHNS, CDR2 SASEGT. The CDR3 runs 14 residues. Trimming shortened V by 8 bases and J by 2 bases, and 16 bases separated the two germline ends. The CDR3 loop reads CASSTRTEAYEQYF. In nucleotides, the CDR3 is TGTGCCAGCTCGACCCGGACAGAGGCCTACGAGCAGTACTTC.

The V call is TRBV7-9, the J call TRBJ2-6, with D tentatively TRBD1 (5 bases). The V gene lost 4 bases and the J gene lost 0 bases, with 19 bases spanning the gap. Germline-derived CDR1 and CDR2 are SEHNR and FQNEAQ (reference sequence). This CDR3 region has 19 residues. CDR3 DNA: TGTGCCAGCAGCTCCCATTCCACTTCAGGGTCCTCTGGGGCCAACGTCCTGACTTTC. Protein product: CASSSHSTSGSSGANVLTF.

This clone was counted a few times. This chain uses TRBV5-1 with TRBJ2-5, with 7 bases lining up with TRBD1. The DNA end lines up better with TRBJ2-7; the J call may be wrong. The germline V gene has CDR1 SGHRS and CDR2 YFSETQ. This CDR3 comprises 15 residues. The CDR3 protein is CASSISGQFSYEQYF. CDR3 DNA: TGCGCCAGCAGCATCTCGGGACAGTTCTCCTACGAGCAGTACTTC.

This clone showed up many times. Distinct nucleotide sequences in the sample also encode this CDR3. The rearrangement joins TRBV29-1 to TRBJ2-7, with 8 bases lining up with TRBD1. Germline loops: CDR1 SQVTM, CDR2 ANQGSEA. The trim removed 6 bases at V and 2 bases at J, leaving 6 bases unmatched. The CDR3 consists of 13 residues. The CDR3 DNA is TGCAGCGTCGAAACGGGACAGGCCTACGAGCAGTACTTC. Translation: CSVETGQAYEQYF.

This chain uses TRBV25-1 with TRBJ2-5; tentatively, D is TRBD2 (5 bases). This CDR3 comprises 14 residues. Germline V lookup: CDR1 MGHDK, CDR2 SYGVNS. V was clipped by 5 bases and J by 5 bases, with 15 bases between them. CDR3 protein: CASSKDIRGETQYF. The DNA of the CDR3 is TGTGCCAGCAGTAAAGACATACGAGGGGAGACCCAGTACTTC.

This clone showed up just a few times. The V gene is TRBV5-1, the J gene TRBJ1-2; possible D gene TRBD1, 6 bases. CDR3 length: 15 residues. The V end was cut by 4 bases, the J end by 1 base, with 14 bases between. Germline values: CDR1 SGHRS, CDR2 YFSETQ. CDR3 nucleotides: TGCGCCAGCAGCATCCCGACAGGACTTAACTATGGCTACACCTTC. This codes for CASSIPTGLNYGYTF.